This TCR beta chain is from a study of radiotherapy plus CTLA-4 blockade in lung cancer. Findings and limits, study-wide: Blood saw expansion of tumor-derived TCR clones after radiotherapy plus ipilimumab.

Trimming took 6 bases from V and 0 from J, leaving 16 bases between them. The CDR3 runs to 16 residues. Germline V gives CDR1 MNHEY, CDR2 SMNVEV (reference sequence). Of note for this clone: Its antigen is undetermined.

Generated by immunoSEQ multiplex PCR, the TCRdb table keeps only in-frame clones and is missing some. The repertoire has 70,000 to 95,000 clones, around 81% of them found once; the top ten carry about 14%. Those patients who had chemo-refractory metastatic non-small-cell lung cancer were given focal radiation along with CTLA-4 blockade through ipilimumab. The sample in question was peripheral blood, obtained from a patient treated with radiotherapy plus ipilimumab. The chain employs TRBV27 and TRBJ2-3, with D possibly TRBD2 on 6 matching bases. This TCR was sampled from a human donor with non-small cell lung cancer that progressed on radiotherapy plus ipilimumab. Here the CDR3 DNA reads TGTGCCAGCAGACCTCGGGGTAGCGGTAGCACAGATACGCAGTATTTT. It is translated as CASRPRGSGSTDTQYF.